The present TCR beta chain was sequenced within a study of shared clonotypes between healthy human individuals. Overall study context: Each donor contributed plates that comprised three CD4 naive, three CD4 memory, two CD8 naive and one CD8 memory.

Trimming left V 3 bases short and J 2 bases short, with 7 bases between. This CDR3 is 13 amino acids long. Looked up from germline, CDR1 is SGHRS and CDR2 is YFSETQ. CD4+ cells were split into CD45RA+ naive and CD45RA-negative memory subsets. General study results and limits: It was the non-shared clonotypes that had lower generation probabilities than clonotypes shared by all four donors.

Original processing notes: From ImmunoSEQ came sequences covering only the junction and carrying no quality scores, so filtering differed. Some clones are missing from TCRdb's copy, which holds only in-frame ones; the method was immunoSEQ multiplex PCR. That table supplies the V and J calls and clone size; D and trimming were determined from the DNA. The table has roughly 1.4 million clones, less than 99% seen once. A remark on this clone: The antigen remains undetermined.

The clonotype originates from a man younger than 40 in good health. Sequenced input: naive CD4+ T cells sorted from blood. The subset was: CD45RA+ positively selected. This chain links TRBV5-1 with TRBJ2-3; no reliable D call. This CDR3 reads CASSSDITDTQYF. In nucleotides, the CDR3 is TGCGCCAGCAGCTCTGATATCACAGATACGCAGTATTTT. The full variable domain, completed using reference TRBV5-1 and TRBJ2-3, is KAGVTQTPRYLIKTRGQQVTLSCSPISGHRSVSWYQQTPGQGLQFLFEYFSETQRNKGNFPGRFSGRQFSNSRSEMNVSTLELGDSALYLCASSSDITDTQYFGPGTRLTVL.